This T cell receptor (beta chain) appears in the sequencing data of a study of blood T cell repertoires in COVID-19. The CDR3 sequence is 15 residues long. The trim removed 4 bases at V and 7 bases at J, leaving 4 bases unmatched. Per germline, CDR1 LNHDA and CDR2 SQIVND (reference sequence). Data came from immunoSEQ multiplex PCR; TCRdb stores just in-frame clones and leaves some out. The repertoire has about 200,000 clones, about 83% of them found once; the top ten carry approximately 6%. The sequenced material came from peripheral blood. This clonotype originated in a man aged 55 to 69 who had recovered from COVID-19. The chain joins TRBV19 to TRBJ2-1; TRBD2 matches 13 bases. DNA for the CDR3: TGTGCCAGTAGTACCCTGACTAGCGGGAGGAATGAGCAGTTCTTC. Protein product: CASSTLTSGRNEQFF.